This T cell receptor beta chain was found in a study of T cell responses to AZD1222 COVID-19 vaccine. Clones were sequenced by immunoSEQ multiplex PCR, and TCRdb holds only the in-frame ones, with some missing. The profile shows some 90,000 clones, around 90% of them singletons. Study-level findings and limits: Samples come after the peak T cell response, not at day 14. Breadth and depth of Spike-specific TCRs rose after two AZD1222 doses.

Germline V gene lookup returns CDR1 KGHDR and CDR2 SFDVKD. V was shortened by 4 bases and J by 1 base, with 9 bases between the two germline ends. The CDR3 length is 15 residues. With regard to this clone: Its cognate antigen is unknown.

The origin of this receptor is an adult in good health. The chain joins TRBV24-1 to TRBJ2-2; perhaps TRBD1 as D (6 bases). The material was peripheral blood, obtained on day 0 of AZD1222 vaccination. The CDR3 loop reads CATSDSQGNTGELFF. Written as DNA, the CDR3 is TGTGCCACCAGTGACTCACAGGGGAACACCGGGGAGCTGTTTTTT.